This TCR beta chain was documented in a study of cytomegalovirus exposure and HLA in healthy donors. The PCR was carried out with 60 Vbeta primers and 13 Jbeta primers. This table comes from immunoSEQ multiplex PCR, and its TCRdb copy is limited to in-frame clones, with some not included. The profile shows roughly 150,000 clones, approximately 80% of them singletons. V lost 2 bases to trimming and J lost 7 bases; unmatched junction nucleotides: 11. Germline CDR1 and CDR2: MNHNS and SASEGT. The CDR3 has 16 residues. The V call is TRBV6-1, the J call TRBJ2-5; 9 bases align to TRBD2. The receptor comes from a woman aged 40 to 50 in good health and CMV-seropositive. Sequencing was performed on PBMCs. CDR3 region: CASSESWREGRGTQYF. CDR3 coding DNA: TGTGCCAGCAGTGAATCATGGCGGGAGGGCCGGGGGACCCAGTACTTC.